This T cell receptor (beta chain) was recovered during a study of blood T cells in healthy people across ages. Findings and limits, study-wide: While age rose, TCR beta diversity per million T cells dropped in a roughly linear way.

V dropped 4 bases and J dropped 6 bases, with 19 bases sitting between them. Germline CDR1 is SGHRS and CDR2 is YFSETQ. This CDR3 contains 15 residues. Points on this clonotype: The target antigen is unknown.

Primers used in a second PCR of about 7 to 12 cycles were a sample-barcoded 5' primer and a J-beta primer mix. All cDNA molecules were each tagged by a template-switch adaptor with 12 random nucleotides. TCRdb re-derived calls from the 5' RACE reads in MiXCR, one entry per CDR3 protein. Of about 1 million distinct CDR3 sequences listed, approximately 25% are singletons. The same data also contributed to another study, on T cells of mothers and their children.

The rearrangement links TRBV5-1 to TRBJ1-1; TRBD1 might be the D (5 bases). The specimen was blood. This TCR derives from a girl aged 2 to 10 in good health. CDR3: CASSLRQTQGAEAFF. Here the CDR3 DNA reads TGCGCCAGCAGCCTTCGACAAACCCAAGGGGCTGAAGCTTTCTTT. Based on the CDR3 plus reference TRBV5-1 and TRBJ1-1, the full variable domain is KAGVTQTPRYLIKTRGQQVTLSCSPISGHRSVSWYQQTPGQGLQFLFEYFSETQRNKGNFPGRFSGRQFSNSRSEMNVSTLELGDSALYLCASSLRQTQGAEAFFGQGTRLTVV.